This T cell receptor (beta chain) was obtained from a study of blood T cell repertoires in COVID-19. The repertoire was sequenced with immunoSEQ multiplex PCR; TCRdb's copy has only in-frame clones and lacks some. The repertoire has some 99,000 clones, approximately 80% of them found once; the top ten carry less than 8%. This clone was recorded once. The CDR3 is 14 residues long. V dropped 0 bases and J dropped 4 bases, with 7 bases sitting between them. Germline V CDR1 and CDR2: LGHDT, YNNKEL (reference sequence). The V and J genes are TRBV3-1 (or the pseudogene TRBV3-2) and TRBJ1-5; weak D call: TRBD1 (6 bases). The receptor was isolated from a woman older than 75 with active or convalescent COVID-19. Input material: peripheral blood. The CDR3 DNA follows: TGTGCCAGCAGCCAAGAGGGGGCGAATCAGCCCCAGCATTTT. Translating it yields CASSQEGANQPQHF.